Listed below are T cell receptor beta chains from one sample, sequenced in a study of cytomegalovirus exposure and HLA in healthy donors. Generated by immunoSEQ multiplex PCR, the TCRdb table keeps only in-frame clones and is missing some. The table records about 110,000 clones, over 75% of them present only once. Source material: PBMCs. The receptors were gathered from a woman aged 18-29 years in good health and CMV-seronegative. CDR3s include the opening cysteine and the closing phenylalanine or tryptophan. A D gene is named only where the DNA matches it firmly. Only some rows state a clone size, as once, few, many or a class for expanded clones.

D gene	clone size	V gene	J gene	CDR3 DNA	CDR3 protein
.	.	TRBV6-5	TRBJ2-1	TGTGCCAGCCACCTGGGGCCCGGTTATGAGCAGTTCTTC	CASHLGPGYEQFF
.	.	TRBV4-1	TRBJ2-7	TGCGCCAGCAGCCTGCGGGGCCTGGGGGATCCCGTCTCTCCCTTATCCTACGAGCAGTACTTC	CASSLRGLGDPVSPLSYEQYF
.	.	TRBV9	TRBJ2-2	TGTGCCAGCAGCCCCGTAGGAGGGGTAGGCACCGGGGAGCTGTTTTTT	CASSPVGGVGTGELFF
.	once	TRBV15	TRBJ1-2	TGTGCCACCAGCAGAGATACAGCTTACTATGGCTACACCTTC	CATSRDTAYYGYTF
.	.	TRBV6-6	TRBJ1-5	TGTGCCAGCACCCTTACAGAAAATAGCAATCAGCCCCAGCATTTT	CASTLTENSNQPQHF
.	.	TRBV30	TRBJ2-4	TGTGCCTGGAGTACAGAAAACATTCAGTACTTC	CAWSTENIQYF
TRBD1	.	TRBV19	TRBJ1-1	TGTGCCAGTAGTGCGCAGGGGGCGGGGACTGAAGCTTTCTTT	CASSAQGAGTEAFF
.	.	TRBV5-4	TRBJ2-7	TGTGCCAGCAGCGACCAGGGCCCCTACGAGCAGTACTTC	CASSDQGPYEQYF
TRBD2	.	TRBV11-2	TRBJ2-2	TGTGCCAGCAGCTTAGGATTCCGGGGGGCCGGGGAGCTGTTTTTT	CASSLGFRGAGELFF
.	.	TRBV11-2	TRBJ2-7	TGTGCCAGCAGCTTAGGAGTTTCCTACGAGCAGTACTTC	CASSLGVSYEQYF
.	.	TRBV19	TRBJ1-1	TGTGCCAGTAGTACCACTTTGGACACCACCGAAGCTTTCTTT	CASSTTLDTTEAFF
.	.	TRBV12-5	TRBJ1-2	TGTGCTAGTGGTTTGGGTGTCAGGGTCTATGGCTACACCTTC	CASGLGVRVYGYTF
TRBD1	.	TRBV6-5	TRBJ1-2	TGTGCCAGCAGTTACGAGGAGGGGGCGCGGGGCTACACCTTC	CASSYEEGARGYTF
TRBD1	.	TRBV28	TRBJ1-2	TGTGCCAGCAGGAGACAGGGGTCCTACTATGGCTACACCTTC	CASRRQGSYYGYTF
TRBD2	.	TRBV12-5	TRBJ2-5	TGTGCTAGTGGTTTGGGACTAGCGGGGGGGCAAGAGACCCAGTACTTC	CASGLGLAGGQETQYF
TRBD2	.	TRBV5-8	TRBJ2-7	TGTGCCAGCAGCTCCTACGGGACTAACTACGAGCAGTACTTC	CASSSYGTNYEQYF
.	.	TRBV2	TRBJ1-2	TGTGCCAGCACCATGAACAGGGAAAACTATGGCTACACCTTC	CASTMNRENYGYTF
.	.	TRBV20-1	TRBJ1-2	TGCAGTGCTAAAGGGGCCGGGGGCTACACCTTC	CSAKGAGGYTF
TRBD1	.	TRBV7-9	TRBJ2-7	TGTGCCAGCAGCCCAGCAGACAGGGGTCTCGAGCAGTACTTC	CASSPADRGLEQYF
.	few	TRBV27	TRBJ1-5	TGTGCCAGCAGTTTGAGAGGAAGCAATCAGCCCCAGCATTTT	CASSLRGSNQPQHF
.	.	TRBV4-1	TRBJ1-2	TGCGCCAGCAGCCAAGATGACCCTATGGCAGGTGATGGCTACACCTTC	CASSQDDPMAGDGYTF
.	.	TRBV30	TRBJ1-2	TGTGCCGGGCTCCCGGAAAGGGGCTATGGCTACACCTTC	CAGLPERGYGYTF
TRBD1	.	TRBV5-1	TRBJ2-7	TGCGCCAGCAGCCCTACCGGGACAGCCTTCTACGAGCAGTACTTC	CASSPTGTAFYEQYF
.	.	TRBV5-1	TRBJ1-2	TGCGCCAGCAGCCCGGAGGTTAACTATGGCTACACCTTC	CASSPEVNYGYTF
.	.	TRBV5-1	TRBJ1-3	TGCGCCAGCAGCCCGGAGGCATCTGGAAACACCATATATTTT	CASSPEASGNTIYF